This TCR beta chain emerged from a study of T cells in localized non-small cell lung cancer. Study-wide results and limits: Longer survival (overall) was linked to higher T cell density in blood.

Libraries were prepared by immunoSEQ multiplex PCR; TCRdb keeps only in-frame clonotypes and omits some of them. Altogether roughly 39,000 clones are present, 70% to 90% being singletons, with the ten largest covering 3.5%. With regard to this clone: Its specificity is not known.

The sequence was obtained from a man between 18 and 49 years old with stage I lung adenocarcinoma. The sequences come from peripheral blood, collected before any cancer treatment.

The chain's CDR3 is CASSQGTSGSTDTQYF. CDR3 nucleotides: TGCGCCAGCAGCCAGGGGACTAGCGGTAGCACAGATACGCAGTATTTT. The chain couples TRBV4-1 to TRBJ2-3; 11 bases map to TRBD2. Germline CDR1 is MGHRA and CDR2 is YSYEKL. The CDR3 length is 16 residues. With 3 bases clipped from V and 0 bases from J, the junction kept 2 bases outside the gene matches.